This T cell receptor (beta chain) was observed in a study of T cell responses to AZD1222 COVID-19 vaccine. Profiling relied on immunoSEQ multiplex PCR, and the TCRdb table lists in-frame clones only, not all of them. The sample carries 110,000 to 150,000 clones, roughly 92% recorded once. This CDR3 is built from 12 residues. The germline gives CDR1 KGHSH, CDR2 LQKENI. V was shortened by 4 bases and J by 7 bases, with 5 bases between the two germline ends. This clone came up a few times. No antigen is known for it. Overall study results and limits: Just a handful of people given AZD1222 tested seropositive at baseline.

The sequenced sample was peripheral blood, obtained on day 0 of AZD1222 vaccination. The clonotype was recovered from an adult in good health. The chain is built from TRBV18 and TRBJ1-6; no reliable D call. The CDR3 loop reads CASSRSNSPLHF. The CDR3 nucleotides are TGTGCCAGCTCACGGTCCAATTCACCCCTCCACTTT.